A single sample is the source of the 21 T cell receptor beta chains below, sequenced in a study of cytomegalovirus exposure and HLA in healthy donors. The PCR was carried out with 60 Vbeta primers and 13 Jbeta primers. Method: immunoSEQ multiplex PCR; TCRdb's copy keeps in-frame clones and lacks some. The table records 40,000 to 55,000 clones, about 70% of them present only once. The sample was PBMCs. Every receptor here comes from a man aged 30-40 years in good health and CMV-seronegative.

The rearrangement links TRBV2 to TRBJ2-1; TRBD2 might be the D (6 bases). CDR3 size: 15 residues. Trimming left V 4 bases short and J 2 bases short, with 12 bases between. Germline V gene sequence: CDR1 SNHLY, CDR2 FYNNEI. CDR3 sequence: CASSAASVTYNEQFF. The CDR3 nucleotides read TGTGCCAGCAGTGCGGCTAGCGTAACCTACAATGAGCAGTTCTTC.

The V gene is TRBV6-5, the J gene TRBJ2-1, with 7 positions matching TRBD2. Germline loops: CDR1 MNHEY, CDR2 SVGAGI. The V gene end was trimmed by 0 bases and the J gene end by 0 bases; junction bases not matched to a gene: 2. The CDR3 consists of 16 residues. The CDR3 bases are TGTGCCAGCAGTTACTCCGGGGGGAGCTCCTACAATGAGCAGTTCTTC. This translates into CASSYSGGSSYNEQFF.

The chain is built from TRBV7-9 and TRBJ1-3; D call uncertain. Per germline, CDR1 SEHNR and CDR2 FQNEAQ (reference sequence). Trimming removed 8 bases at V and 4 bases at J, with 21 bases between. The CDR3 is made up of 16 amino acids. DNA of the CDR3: TGTGCCAGCGAGAGGAGCCGAGCGGGATCGGGAAACACCATATATTTT. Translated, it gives CASERSRAGSGNTIYF.

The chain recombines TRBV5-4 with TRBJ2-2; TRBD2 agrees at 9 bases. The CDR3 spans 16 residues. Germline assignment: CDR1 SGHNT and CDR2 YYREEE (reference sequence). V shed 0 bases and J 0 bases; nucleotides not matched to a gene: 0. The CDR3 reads CASSLVAGANTGELFF. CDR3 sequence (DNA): TGTGCCAGCAGCTTGGTAGCGGGAGCGAACACCGGGGAGCTGTTTTTT.

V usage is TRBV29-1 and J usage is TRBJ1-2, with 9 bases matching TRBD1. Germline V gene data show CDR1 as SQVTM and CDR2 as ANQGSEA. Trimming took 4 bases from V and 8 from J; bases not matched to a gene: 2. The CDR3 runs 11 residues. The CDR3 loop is CSVVDRGGYTF. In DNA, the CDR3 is TGCAGCGTTGTGGACAGGGGCGGCTACACCTTC.

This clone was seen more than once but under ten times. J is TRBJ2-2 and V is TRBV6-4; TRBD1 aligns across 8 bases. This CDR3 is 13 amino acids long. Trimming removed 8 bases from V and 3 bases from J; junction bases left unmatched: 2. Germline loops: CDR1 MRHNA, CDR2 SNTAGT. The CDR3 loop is CASSDRDTGELFF. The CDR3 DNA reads TGTGCCAGCTCGGACAGGGACACCGGGGAGCTGTTTTTT.

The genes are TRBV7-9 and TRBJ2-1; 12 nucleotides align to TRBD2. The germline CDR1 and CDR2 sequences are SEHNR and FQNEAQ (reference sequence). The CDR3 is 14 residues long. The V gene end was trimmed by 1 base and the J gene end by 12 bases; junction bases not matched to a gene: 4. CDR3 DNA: TGTGCCAGCAGCTTAGGGACTAGCGGGGTAGTGCAGTTCTTC. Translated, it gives CASSLGTSGVVQFF.

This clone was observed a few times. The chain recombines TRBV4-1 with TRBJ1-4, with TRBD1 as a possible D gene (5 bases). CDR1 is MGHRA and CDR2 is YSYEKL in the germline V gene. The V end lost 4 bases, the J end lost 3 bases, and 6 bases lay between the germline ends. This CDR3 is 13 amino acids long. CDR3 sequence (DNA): TGCGCCAGCAGCCTGACAGCTAATGAAAAACTGTTTTTT. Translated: CASSLTANEKLFF.

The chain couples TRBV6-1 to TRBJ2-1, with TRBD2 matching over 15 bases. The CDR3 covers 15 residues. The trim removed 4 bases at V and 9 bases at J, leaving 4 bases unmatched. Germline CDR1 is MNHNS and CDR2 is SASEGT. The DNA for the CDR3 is TGTGCCAGCAGTGCTCCGGGACTAGCGGGAGGTGAGCAGTTCTTC. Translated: CASSAPGLAGGEQFF.

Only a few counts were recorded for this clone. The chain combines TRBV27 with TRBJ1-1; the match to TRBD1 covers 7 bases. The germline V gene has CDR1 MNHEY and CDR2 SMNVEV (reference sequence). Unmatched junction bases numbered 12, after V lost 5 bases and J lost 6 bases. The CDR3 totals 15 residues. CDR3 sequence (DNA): TGTGCCAGCAGTCCCCAGGGACAGAGGACGCCTGAAGCTTTCTTT. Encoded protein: CASSPQGQRTPEAFF.

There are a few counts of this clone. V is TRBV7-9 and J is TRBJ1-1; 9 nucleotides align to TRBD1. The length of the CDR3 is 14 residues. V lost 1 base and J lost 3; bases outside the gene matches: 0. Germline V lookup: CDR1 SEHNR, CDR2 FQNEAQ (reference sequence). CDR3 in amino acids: CASSLGQGDTEAFF. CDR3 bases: TGTGCCAGCAGCTTAGGACAGGGGGACACTGAAGCTTTCTTT. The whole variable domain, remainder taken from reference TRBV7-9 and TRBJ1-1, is DTGVSQNPRHKITKRGQNVTFRCDPISEHNRLYWYRQTLGQGPEFLTYFQNEAQLEKSRLLSDRFSAERPKGSFSTLEIQRTEQGDSAMYLCASSLGQGDTEAFFGQGTRLTVV.

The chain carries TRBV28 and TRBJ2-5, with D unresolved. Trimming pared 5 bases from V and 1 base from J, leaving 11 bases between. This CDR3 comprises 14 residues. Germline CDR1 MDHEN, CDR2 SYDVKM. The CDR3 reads CASSPPGSQETQYF. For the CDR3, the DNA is TGTGCCAGCAGTCCACCAGGTAGCCAAGAGACCCAGTACTTC.

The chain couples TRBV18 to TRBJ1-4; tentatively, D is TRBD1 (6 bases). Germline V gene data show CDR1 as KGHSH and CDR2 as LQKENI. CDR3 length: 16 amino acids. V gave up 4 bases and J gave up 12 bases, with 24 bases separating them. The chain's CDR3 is CASSQSDRQIPGQLFF. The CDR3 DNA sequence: TGTGCCAGCTCACAAAGTGACAGGCAGATACCAGGGCAACTGTTTTTT.

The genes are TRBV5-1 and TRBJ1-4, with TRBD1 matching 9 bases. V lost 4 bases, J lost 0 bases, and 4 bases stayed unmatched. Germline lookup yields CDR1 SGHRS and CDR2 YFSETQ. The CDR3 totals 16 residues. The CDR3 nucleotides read TGCGCCAGCAGCAGGGACAGGGTCGCAACTAATGAAAAACTGTTTTTT. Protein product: CASSRDRVATNEKLFF.

The CDR3: CSVVQGIFEQYF. The CDR3 nucleotides read TGCAGCGTTGTACAGGGAATTTTCGAGCAGTACTTC. This chain uses TRBV29-1 with TRBJ2-7; D might be TRBD1 (6 bases). Deletions cut 4 bases from V and 6 bases from J, with 13 bases between. CDR3 length: 12 amino acids. The germline V gene has CDR1 SQVTM and CDR2 ANQGSEA.

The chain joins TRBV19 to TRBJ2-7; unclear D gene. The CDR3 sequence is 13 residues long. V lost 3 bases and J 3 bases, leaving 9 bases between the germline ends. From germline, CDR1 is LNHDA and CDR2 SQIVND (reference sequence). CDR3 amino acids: CASSITHGYEQYF. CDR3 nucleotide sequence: TGTGCCAGTAGTATCACCCACGGCTACGAGCAGTACTTC.

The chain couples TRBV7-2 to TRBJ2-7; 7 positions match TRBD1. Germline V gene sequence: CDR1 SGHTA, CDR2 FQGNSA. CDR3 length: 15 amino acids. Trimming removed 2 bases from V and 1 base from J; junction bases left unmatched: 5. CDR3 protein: CASSLLKGASYEQYF. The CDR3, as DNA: TGTGCCAGCAGCTTACTTAAGGGGGCGTCCTACGAGCAGTACTTC.

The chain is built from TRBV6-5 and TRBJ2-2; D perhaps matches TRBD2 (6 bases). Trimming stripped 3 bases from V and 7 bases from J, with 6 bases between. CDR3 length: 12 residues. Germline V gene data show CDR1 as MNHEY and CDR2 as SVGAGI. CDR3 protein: CASSYSGGELFF. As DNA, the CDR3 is TGTGCCAGCAGTTATAGCGGCGGGGAGCTGTTTTTT.

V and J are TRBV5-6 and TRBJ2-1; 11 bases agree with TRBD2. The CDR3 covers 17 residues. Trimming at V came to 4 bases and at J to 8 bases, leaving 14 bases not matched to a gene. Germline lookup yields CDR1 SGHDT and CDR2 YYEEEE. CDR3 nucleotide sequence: TGTGCCAGCAGCAGCTTGGGACTAGCGGAAAGGAGTGATGAGCAGTTCTTC. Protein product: CASSSLGLAERSDEQFF.

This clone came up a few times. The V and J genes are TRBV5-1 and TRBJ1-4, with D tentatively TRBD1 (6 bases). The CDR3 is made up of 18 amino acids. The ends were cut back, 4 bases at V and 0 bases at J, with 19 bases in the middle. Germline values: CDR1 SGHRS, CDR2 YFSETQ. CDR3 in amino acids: CASSDPAGQLATNEKLFF. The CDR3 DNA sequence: TGCGCCAGCAGCGACCCGGCCGGACAGCTTGCAACTAATGAAAAACTGTTTTTT.

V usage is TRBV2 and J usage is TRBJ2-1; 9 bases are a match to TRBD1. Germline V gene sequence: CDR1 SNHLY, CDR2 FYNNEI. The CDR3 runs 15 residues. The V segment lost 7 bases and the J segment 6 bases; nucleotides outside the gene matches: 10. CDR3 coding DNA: TGTGCCAGCACCGCCGGGACAGGGTGGTTCAATGAGCAGTTCTTC. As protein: CASTAGTGWFNEQFF.